This entry describes one TCR beta chain. Its antigen is still unknown. These data belong to a study of cytomegalovirus exposure and HLA in healthy donors. Whole-study findings and limits: Near-uniform donor sequencing depth was presumed by presence/absence analyses. It was reportedly the case that the classifier diagnosed cytomegalovirus status with high specificity and sensitivity.

Primers: 60 Vbeta forward and 13 Jbeta reverse. Assay: immunoSEQ multiplex PCR; the TCRdb copy retains only in-frame clones and omits some. The data show 130,000 to 150,000 clones, approximately 78% seen once. Between the trimmed V and J ends, which lost 10 bases and 0 bases, there was a span of 19 bases. There are 16 residues in the CDR3. Germline values: CDR1 ENHRY, CDR2 SYGVKD. The sample consisted of PBMCs. The rearrangement joins TRBV10-3 to TRBJ2-1; possible D gene TRBD1, 5 bases. The origin of this receptor is a man aged 35-49 years in good health and CMV-seropositive. The DNA for the CDR3 is TGTGCCAGCTACTCTTCGCGAGACAGCTCCTACAATGAGCAGTTCTTC. Its translation is CASYSSRDSSYNEQFF.